This passage covers 18 T cell receptor beta chains from one sample sequenced in a study of blood T cell repertoires in COVID-19. Repertoires were generated with immunoSEQ multiplex PCR, while TCRdb's copy carries only in-frame clones and drops some. The sample consists of roughly 300,000 clones, around 87% of them appearing once. The specimen was PBMCs or T cells enriched from blood (not recorded which). The receptors derive from a woman aged 30 to 39 who had recovered from COVID-19.

This clone was found once. V usage is TRBV19 and J usage is TRBJ2-5; 8 positions agree with TRBD1. J lost 5 bases, V lost 4 bases, and 6 bases had no gene match. The CDR3 covers 14 residues. From germline, CDR1 is LNHDA and CDR2 SQIVND (reference sequence). The CDR3 protein is CASSTGGLTETQYF. CDR3 coding DNA: TGTGCCAGTAGTACAGGGGGCTTGACGGAGACCCAGTACTTC. The entire variable domain, with the rest obtained from reference TRBV19 and TRBJ2-5, is as follows: DGGITQSPKYLFRKEGQNVTLSCEQNLNHDAMYWYRQDPGQGLRLIYYSQIVNDFQKGDIAEGYSVSREKKESFPLTVTSAQKNPTAFYLCASSTGGLTETQYFGPGTRLLVL.

The chain is built from TRBV6-5 and TRBJ1-2, with D perhaps TRBD1 (6 bases). This CDR3 has 13 amino acids. V was clipped by 6 bases and J by 1 base, with 9 bases between them. Germline-derived CDR1 and CDR2 are MNHEY and SVGAGI. CDR3 DNA sequence: TGTGCCAGCAGGGACAGTTTTAACTATGGCTACACCTTC. Translating gives CASRDSFNYGYTF.

This sequence joins TRBV6-2 or TRBV6-3 and TRBJ2-7, with D tentatively TRBD2 (6 bases). The length of the CDR3 is 13 residues. V was cut by 3 bases and J by 4 bases, with 10 bases left in between. Germline CDR1 is MNHEY and CDR2 is SVGEGT. The CDR3 here is CASSYKRGYEQYF. Written as DNA, the CDR3 is TGTGCCAGCAGTTATAAACGGGGGTACGAGCAGTACTTC.

The chain links TRBV5-1 to TRBJ2-3; 14 bases are shared with TRBD2. V lost 4 bases, J lost 2 bases, and 9 bases stayed unmatched. The germline V gene has CDR1 SGHRS and CDR2 YFSETQ. The CDR3 has 18 amino acids. CDR3 DNA sequence: TGCGCCAGCAGCGAGGGACGGACTAGCGGGGGGCCCACAGATACGCAGTATTTT. As protein: CASSEGRTSGGPTDTQYF.

V and J are TRBV7-8 and TRBJ1-2; D remains ambiguous. Germline V gene sequence: CDR1 SGHVS, CDR2 FQNEAQ. The CDR3 runs to 12 residues. Trimming took off 8 bases at V and 4 bases at J, with 11 bases between the two ends. The CDR3 is CASFEGGYGYTF. In nucleotides, the CDR3 is TGTGCCAGCTTCGAGGGTGGCTATGGCTACACCTTC. The whole variable domain, filled in from reference TRBV7-8 and TRBJ1-2, reads GAGVSQSPRYKVAKRGQDVALRCDPISGHVSLFWYQQALGQGPEFLTYFQNEAQLDKSGLPSDRFFAERPEGSVSTLKIQRTQQEDSAVYLCASFEGGYGYTFGSGTRLTVV.

This rearrangement joins TRBV5-1 to TRBJ1-1; perhaps TRBD1 as D (5 bases). Germline loops: CDR1 SGHRS, CDR2 YFSETQ. The V and J ends lost 0 bases and 7 bases respectively, with 16 bases between them. The CDR3 extends over 15 amino acids. CDR3 nucleotide sequence: TGCGCCAGCAGCTTGGAGGGGCAGGGAATGGATGAAGCTTTCTTT. It encodes CASSLEGQGMDEAFF.

This clone was seen once. The sample carries other DNA sequences with the same CDR3. The J gene is TRBJ1-5, the V gene TRBV2, with 7 bases matching TRBD1. This CDR3 comprises 13 residues. Germline-derived CDR1 and CDR2 are SNHLY and FYNNEI. Trimming removed 6 bases from V and 1 base from J; junction bases left unmatched: 0. CDR3 DNA sequence: TGTGCCAGCAGGGGACAGAGCAATCAGCCCCAGCATTTT. Translating gives CASRGQSNQPQHF.

The sample holds a few counts of this clone. This sequence joins TRBV7-2 and TRBJ2-7; D is ambiguous. The CDR3 is made up of 13 amino acids. Trimming stripped 5 bases from V and 3 bases from J, with 11 bases between. Germline V gene sequence: CDR1 SGHTA, CDR2 FQGNSA. This chain's CDR3 is CASSNTVIYEQYF. CDR3 coding DNA: TGTGCCAGCAGCAACACAGTAATCTACGAGCAGTACTTC. Variable domain in full (rest from reference TRBV7-2 and TRBJ2-7): GAGVSQSPSNKVTEKGKDVELRCDPISGHTALYWYRQSLGQGLEFLIYFQGNSAPDKSGLPSDRFSAERTGGSVSTLTIQRTQQEDSAVYLCASSNTVIYEQYFGPGTRLTVT.

J is TRBJ2-2 and V is TRBV21-1; the table's D call, TRBD1, has no DNA check behind it. TRBV21-1 is reported as a pseudogene. This CDR3 is 15 amino acids long. DNA of the CDR3: TGTGCCAGCAGCAAAGGTTCAGGGGTCACCGGGGAGCTGTTTTTT. Translation: CASSKGSGVTGELFF.

V gene TRBV3-1 (or the pseudogene TRBV3-2) combines with J gene TRBJ2-5, with D hard to call. Deletions cut 5 bases from V and 4 bases from J, with 5 bases between. The CDR3 spans 11 residues. Germline V gene sequence: CDR1 LGHDT, CDR2 YNNKEL (reference sequence). The CDR3 bases are TGTGCCAGCAGCTACGGAGAGACCCAGTACTTC. Amino acids: CASSYGETQYF.

The J gene is TRBJ2-5, the V gene TRBV10-3; 10 bases are a match to TRBD1. Germline V gene sequence: CDR1 ENHRY, CDR2 SYGVKD. The CDR3 spans 13 residues. With 6 bases clipped from V and 3 bases from J, the junction kept 1 base outside the gene matches. The CDR3 coding sequence is TGTGCCATCAGGGGGACAGGGGAAGAGACCCAGTACTTC. Residues: CAIRGTGEETQYF.

The chain recombines TRBV5-4 with TRBJ1-6; D is undetermined. V gave up 0 bases and J gave up 10 bases, with 11 bases separating them. There are 14 residues in the CDR3. Germline lookup yields CDR1 SGHNT and CDR2 YYREEE (reference sequence). The CDR3 nucleotides read TGTGCCAGCAGCTTGGCCGTGGAGGAATCACCCCTCCACTTT. As protein: CASSLAVEESPLHF. The full variable domain, completed using reference TRBV5-4 and TRBJ1-6, is ETGVTQSPTHLIKTRGQQVTLRCSSQSGHNTVSWYQQALGQGPQFIFQYYREEENGRGNFPPRFSGLQFPNYSSELNVNALELDDSALYLCASSLAVEESPLHFGNGTRLTVT.

The J gene is TRBJ2-1, the V gene TRBV12-3 or TRBV12-4; TRBD1 matches at 8 bases. The CDR3 contains 13 residues. With 3 bases clipped from V and 7 bases from J, the junction kept 2 bases outside the gene matches. The CDR3 bases are TGTGCCAGCAGTTTTAGACAGGGGAATGAGCAGTTCTTC. It specifies CASSFRQGNEQFF.

The gene calls are TRBV7-8 and TRBJ2-2, with 10 positions matching TRBD1. Germline CDR1 SGHVS, CDR2 FQNEAQ. This CDR3 comprises 16 residues. V trimming: 5 bases; J trimming: 4 bases; junction bases outside the gene matches: 7. CDR3 coding DNA: TGTGCCAGCAGCCTTCGCCGGGACAGGGGCACCGGGGAGCTGTTTTTT. Protein: CASSLRRDRGTGELFF.

Only a few counts were recorded for this clone. This CDR3 is CASRRGPGYEQYF. CDR3 nucleotide sequence: TGTGCCAGCAGGAGGGGGCCGGGCTACGAGCAGTACTTC. The chain links TRBV27 to TRBJ2-7; TRBD1 matches at 7 bases. Germline trimming cut 6 bases from V and 3 bases from J; bases unmatched to any gene: 5. The CDR3 has 13 amino acids. CDR1 MNHEY and CDR2 SMNVEV come from the germline V gene (reference sequence).

The J gene is TRBJ2-1, the V gene TRBV30; a weak D match, TRBD2 (5 bases). Between the trimmed V and J ends, which lost 4 bases and 8 bases, there was a span of 15 bases. Germline V gives CDR1 GTSNPN, CDR2 SVGIG (reference sequence). There are 13 residues in the CDR3. CDR3 sequence (DNA): TGTGCCTGGACCTACCTGCGAGGGCATGAGCAGTTCTTC. Residues: CAWTYLRGHEQFF.

The chain has TRBV7-9 and TRBJ1-2; possibly TRBD1 for D (5 bases). Germline loops: CDR1 SEHNR, CDR2 FQNEAQ (reference sequence). The CDR3 spans 13 residues. V lost 1 base and J lost 7, with 10 bases in between. The CDR3 loop is CASSLGGDLGYTF. In DNA, the CDR3 is TGTGCCAGCAGCTTAGGGGGGGACCTTGGCTACACCTTC.

The DNA of the CDR3 is TGCGCCAGCAGCCAGGAACGACCACTACCCTTGAACACCGGGGAGCTGTTTTTT. It translates to CASSQERPLPLNTGELFF. The chain links TRBV4-3 to TRBJ2-2; D gene uncertain. Trimming cost V 3 bases and J 1 base, with 18 bases left between them. The CDR3 extends over 18 amino acids. Germline CDR1 reads LGHNA; CDR2 reads YSLEER.